These T cell receptor beta chains were read from a single sample in a study of CD8+ T cells in alopecia areata. Measured with immunoSEQ multiplex PCR; TCRdb has only the in-frame clones, and not every one. The table lists 85,000 to 110,000 clones, approximately 84% of them singletons, with approximately 12% in the top ten. Material: CD8+ T cells sorted from blood, obtained at roughly week 30, from a patient treated with tofacitinib. The receptors here all came from a human donor with alopecia areata. Each CDR3 is given with its conserved first and last residue. D genes are given only for firm matches. Some rows mark clone size as missing; the rest say once, few, many or name a class of expanded clone.

CDR3 DNA: TGTGCCAGCAGCGAGCGGGGGGGTTACTACGAGCAGTACTTC
CDR3 protein: CASSERGGYYEQYF
clone size: -
D gene: TRBD2
V gene: TRBV6-1
J gene: TRBJ2-7

CDR3 DNA: TGCAGCGTTGGAAGGGGCACTTCCCCAAATGAGCAGTTCTTC
CDR3 protein: CSVGRGTSPNEQFF
clone size: -
D gene: -
V gene: TRBV29-1
J gene: TRBJ2-1

CDR3 DNA: TGTGCCAGCAGGACCGCCTCGGGGTTTGGCTACACCTTC
CDR3 protein: CASRTASGFGYTF
clone size: -
D gene: -
V gene: TRBV27
J gene: TRBJ1-2

CDR3 DNA: TGCAGCGTTTATACAGGGGACTACAATGAGCAGTTCTTC
CDR3 protein: CSVYTGDYNEQFF
clone size: once
D gene: TRBD1
V gene: TRBV29-1
J gene: TRBJ2-1

CDR3 DNA: TGTGCCAGCAGACAGGGACTAGCGAGGTACAATGAGCAGTTCTTC
CDR3 protein: CASRQGLARYNEQFF
clone size: -
D gene: TRBD2
V gene: TRBV6-5
J gene: TRBJ2-1

CDR3 DNA: TGTGCCAGCAGCCAATGGGACAGTTCCAATCAGCCCCAGCATTTT
CDR3 protein: CASSQWDSSNQPQHF
clone size: -
D gene: TRBD1
V gene: TRBV9
J gene: TRBJ1-5

CDR3 DNA: TGTGCCGGAATAGAGGGGGATACGCAGTATTTT
CDR3 protein: CAGIEGDTQYF
clone size: -
D gene: -
V gene: TRBV28
J gene: TRBJ2-3

CDR3 DNA: TGTGCCTGGAGTGTAGTAGGGTGGGATGAGCAGTTCTTC
CDR3 protein: CAWSVVGWDEQFF
clone size: -
D gene: -
V gene: TRBV30
J gene: TRBJ2-1

CDR3 DNA: TGCGCCAGTACGCCCGAGGACCCTAACAATGAGCAGTTCTTC
CDR3 protein: CASTPEDPNNEQFF
clone size: once
D gene: -
V gene: TRBV5-1
J gene: TRBJ2-1

CDR3 DNA: TGTGCCAGCGGGGGGGCACCTCACGAGCAGTACTTC
CDR3 protein: CASGGAPHEQYF
clone size: -
D gene: -
V gene: TRBV5-6
J gene: TRBJ2-7

CDR3 DNA: TGTGCCTTGGCGGGACAGACCTACGAGCAGTACTTC
CDR3 protein: CALAGQTYEQYF
clone size: -
D gene: -
V gene: TRBV30
J gene: TRBJ2-7

CDR3 DNA: TGCAGCGTTGCGGGAACCGGGGAGCTGTTTTTT
CDR3 protein: CSVAGTGELFF
clone size: -
D gene: -
V gene: TRBV29-1
J gene: TRBJ2-2

CDR3 DNA: TGTGCTGCGGACCCGTCAAGCACAGATACGCAGTATTTT
CDR3 protein: CAADPSSTDTQYF
clone size: -
D gene: -
V gene: TRBV30
J gene: TRBJ2-3

CDR3 DNA: TGTGCCAGCAGTTTAGCAGACCCCTACGAGCAGTACTTC
CDR3 protein: CASSLADPYEQYF
clone size: -
D gene: -
V gene: TRBV27
J gene: TRBJ2-7

CDR3 DNA: TGTGCCAGCAGCCCCCAAAGCGTCCTGACTTTC
CDR3 protein: CASSPQSVLTF
clone size: once
D gene: -
V gene: TRBV6-6
J gene: TRBJ2-6

CDR3 DNA: TGTGCCAGCAGTTCCGGACTAGCGACGGCTCAAGAGACCCAGTACTTC
CDR3 protein: CASSSGLATAQETQYF
clone size: -
D gene: TRBD2
V gene: TRBV6-6
J gene: TRBJ2-5

CDR3 DNA: TGTGCCAGCAGTCCGACAGGGGCCTACGAGCAGTACTTC
CDR3 protein: CASSPTGAYEQYF
clone size: -
D gene: TRBD1
V gene: TRBV6-6
J gene: TRBJ2-7

CDR3 DNA: TGTGCCAGCAGTTTCGCGGCGGCTCTTGAGCCCCAGCATTTT
CDR3 protein: CASSFAAALEPQHF
clone size: -
D gene: -
V gene: TRBV27
J gene: TRBJ1-5

CDR3 DNA: TGTGCCACCAGCAGTCTGAAAATTAAGACTAGCGCGACCGGGGAGCTGTTTTTT
CDR3 protein: CATSSLKIKTSATGELFF
clone size: -
D gene: TRBD2
V gene: TRBV15
J gene: TRBJ2-2

CDR3 DNA: TGCGCCAGCAGCCAAGAGCCCCTCGGCGCAACTGAAGCTTTCTTT
CDR3 protein: CASSQEPLGATEAFF
clone size: once
D gene: -
V gene: TRBV4-1
J gene: TRBJ1-1

CDR3 DNA: TGTGCCAGCAGTTACTACACAGGGGGGAAAAACTATGGCTACACCTTC
CDR3 protein: CASSYYTGGKNYGYTF
clone size: -
D gene: TRBD1
V gene: TRBV6-6
J gene: TRBJ1-2

CDR3 DNA: TGTGCCAGCAGCTTGCCGGGTCAGCCCTACGAGCAGTACTTC
CDR3 protein: CASSLPGQPYEQYF
clone size: -
D gene: -
V gene: TRBV5-4
J gene: TRBJ2-7

CDR3 DNA: TGTGCCAGCAGTTACAACGTAGACGACACCGGGGAGCTGTTTTTT
CDR3 protein: CASSYNVDDTGELFF
clone size: -
D gene: -
V gene: TRBV6-5
J gene: TRBJ2-2

CDR3 DNA: TGCGCCAGCAGCCGCTCGTTGCTTAGGGAGCAGTACTTC
CDR3 protein: CASSRSLLREQYF
clone size: -
D gene: -
V gene: TRBV4-1
J gene: TRBJ2-7

CDR3 DNA: TGCGCCAGCAGTGTCTCCGCAGCGGGGGGGTACAATGAGCAGTTCTTC
CDR3 protein: CASSVSAAGGYNEQFF
clone size: few
D gene: TRBD2
V gene: TRBV10-2
J gene: TRBJ2-1

CDR3 DNA: TGTGCCAGCAGCTTGGAACTAGCGGGAGGTAACGAGCAGTACTTC
CDR3 protein: CASSLELAGGNEQYF
clone size: -
D gene: TRBD2
V gene: TRBV5-6
J gene: TRBJ2-7

CDR3 DNA: TGTGCCAGCGGGACTAGCGTGAAAGATACGCAGTATTTT
CDR3 protein: CASGTSVKDTQYF
clone size: -
D gene: TRBD2
V gene: TRBV6-5
J gene: TRBJ2-3

CDR3 DNA: TGTGCCAGCAGCTTAGGCCCGACAAGCTCCTACGAGCAGTACTTC
CDR3 protein: CASSLGPTSSYEQYF
clone size: -
D gene: -
V gene: TRBV11-2
J gene: TRBJ2-7

CDR3 DNA: TGTGCCAGCAGTGCTGCTGGACAGGGCCCTTATGGCTACACCTTC
CDR3 protein: CASSAAGQGPYGYTF
clone size: -
D gene: TRBD1
V gene: TRBV6-1
J gene: TRBJ1-2

CDR3 DNA: TGTGCCTGGAGTGTAAGGAGGGGGTTGAACAATGAGCAGTTCTTC
CDR3 protein: CAWSVRRGLNNEQFF
clone size: -
D gene: -
V gene: TRBV30
J gene: TRBJ2-1

CDR3 DNA: TGTGCCAGCAGCCACGCTGGGGCTCACGAGCAGTTCTTC
CDR3 protein: CASSHAGAHEQFF
clone size: few
D gene: -
V gene: TRBV7-9
J gene: TRBJ2-1

CDR3 DNA: TGCGCCAGCAGCCAACTACCGGGACAGGGGGCCCCCGGGGAGCTGTTTTTT
CDR3 protein: CASSQLPGQGAPGELFF
clone size: -
D gene: TRBD1
V gene: TRBV4-1
J gene: TRBJ2-2

CDR3 DNA: TGTGCCAGCAGCTTGGTTCTTAACCAAGAGACCCAGTACTTC
CDR3 protein: CASSLVLNQETQYF
clone size: -
D gene: -
V gene: TRBV7-9
J gene: TRBJ2-5

CDR3 DNA: TGCGCCAGCAGCGGGGATACCTACGAGCAGTACTTC
CDR3 protein: CASSGDTYEQYF
clone size: -
D gene: -
V gene: TRBV5-1
J gene: TRBJ2-7

CDR3 DNA: TGTGCCAGCAGCGGAAGCGTCCAACTCTACGAGCAGTACTTC
CDR3 protein: CASSGSVQLYEQYF
clone size: -
D gene: -
V gene: TRBV7-9
J gene: TRBJ2-7

CDR3 DNA: TGTGCCAGCAGTTTAGCGGGGGACTACAATGAGCAGTTCTTC
CDR3 protein: CASSLAGDYNEQFF
clone size: few
D gene: TRBD2
V gene: TRBV6-5
J gene: TRBJ2-1

CDR3 DNA: TGTGCCATCAGTGACTCGTCCTACGAGCAGTACTTC
CDR3 protein: CAISDSSYEQYF
clone size: few
D gene: -
V gene: TRBV10-3
J gene: TRBJ2-7

CDR3 DNA: TGTGCCAGCAGTGACTATGAACGGAATGGGCAAACAGAAGCTTTCTTT
CDR3 protein: CASSDYERNGQTEAFF
clone size: -
D gene: -
V gene: TRBV6-1
J gene: TRBJ1-1

CDR3 DNA: TGTGCCAGCAGCTTATATCAGGGAGTTGGAGAGACCCAGTACTTC
CDR3 protein: CASSLYQGVGETQYF
clone size: -
D gene: -
V gene: TRBV7-6
J gene: TRBJ2-5

CDR3 DNA: TGTGCCACGGACAGTGGCGCCTACGAGCAGTACTTC
CDR3 protein: CATDSGAYEQYF
clone size: -
D gene: -
V gene: TRBV5-8
J gene: TRBJ2-7

CDR3 DNA: TGCGCCAGCAGCCAGGCCGCGCGTAATGAAAAACTGTTTTTT
CDR3 protein: CASSQAARNEKLFF
clone size: -
D gene: -
V gene: TRBV4-1
J gene: TRBJ1-4

CDR3 DNA: TGCGCCAGCAGCTCCGGGACAGGGGAAGAGACCCAGTACTTC
CDR3 protein: CASSSGTGEETQYF
clone size: few
D gene: TRBD1
V gene: TRBV5-1
J gene: TRBJ2-5

CDR3 DNA: TGCAGCGTTGCCTGGGGCGAGCAGTACTTC
CDR3 protein: CSVAWGEQYF
clone size: -
D gene: -
V gene: TRBV29-1
J gene: TRBJ2-7

CDR3 DNA: TGCAGCGCAGGACAGGACCATGAGCAGTTCTTC
CDR3 protein: CSAGQDHEQFF
clone size: few
D gene: TRBD1
V gene: TRBV29-1
J gene: TRBJ2-1

CDR3 DNA: TGTGCCAGCAGCCCCTTAGGGCCTCCCAATGAGCAGTTCTTC
CDR3 protein: CASSPLGPPNEQFF
clone size: -
D gene: -
V gene: TRBV5-6
J gene: TRBJ2-1

CDR3 DNA: TGTGCCAGCAGGGATCGACAGGGGGTATTTAGGGCTTTCTTT
CDR3 protein: CASRDRQGVFRAFF
clone size: -
D gene: TRBD1
V gene: TRBV5-5
J gene: TRBJ1-1

CDR3 DNA: TGTGCCAGCAGCTTATCGCCCGATAACTATGGCTACACCTTC
CDR3 protein: CASSLSPDNYGYTF
clone size: once
D gene: -
V gene: TRBV11-2
J gene: TRBJ1-2

CDR3 DNA: TGTGCCAGCAGCTTAGTAACAGGCACCGGGAGGGCCAGCGATGAGCAGTTCTTC
CDR3 protein: CASSLVTGTGRASDEQFF
clone size: -
D gene: TRBD2
V gene: TRBV7-9
J gene: TRBJ2-1

CDR3 DNA: TGTGCCAGCAGCGACTTAGGACAGGGTCGTGAAGCTTTCTTT
CDR3 protein: CASSDLGQGREAFF
clone size: -
D gene: TRBD1
V gene: TRBV25-1
J gene: TRBJ1-1

CDR3 DNA: TGTGCCACCAGCGGACGACAGGGGACGGGCGGGGAGCTGTTTTTT
CDR3 protein: CATSGRQGTGGELFF
clone size: -
D gene: TRBD1
V gene: TRBV15
J gene: TRBJ2-2

CDR3 DNA: TGCAGCGTGGATAACAGGGCCCGTTTTACCTACGAGCAGTACTTC
CDR3 protein: CSVDNRARFTYEQYF
clone size: few
D gene: -
V gene: TRBV29-1
J gene: TRBJ2-7

CDR3 DNA: TGTGCCAGCAGCTTCGAGGTTCGTTACAATGAGCAGTTCTTC
CDR3 protein: CASSFEVRYNEQFF
clone size: -
D gene: -
V gene: TRBV7-9
J gene: TRBJ2-1

CDR3 DNA: TGTGCCAGCATTAGGAGGAGCGGGGACACAGATACGCAGTATTTT
CDR3 protein: CASIRRSGDTDTQYF
clone size: -
D gene: TRBD2
V gene: TRBV6-5
J gene: TRBJ2-3

CDR3 DNA: TGTGCCAGCAGCATGAGCGGGGGGCAAGCCTACAATGAGCAGTTCTTC
CDR3 protein: CASSMSGGQAYNEQFF
clone size: -
D gene: TRBD2
V gene: TRBV7-9
J gene: TRBJ2-1

CDR3 DNA: TGCGCCAGCAGTCAGGGACTAGCGGGAGAGGGGAATGAGCAGTTCTTC
CDR3 protein: CASSQGLAGEGNEQFF
clone size: once
D gene: TRBD2
V gene: TRBV23-1
J gene: TRBJ2-1